This entry lists 8 T cell receptor beta chains sequenced from one sample in a study of response to subunit inactivated influenza vaccine. TCRdb itself ran the RT-PCR reads through MiXCR, one entry per CDR3 protein. The sample lists 500,000 to 700,000 distinct CDR3 sequences; 20% to 25% were seen once. The same data also contributed to another study, on T cells expressing NK-cell markers. From that paper: For TCR beta, cDNA was produced by 5'RACE template switching with UMIs.

Specimen: CD4+ T cells sorted from PBMCs, collected about 12 days after vaccination. The receptors were sampled from a man aged 50 or older who received an inactivated influenza vaccine.

The V and J genes are TRBV20-1 and TRBJ2-1; 9 bases line up with TRBD2. Looked up from germline, CDR1 is DFQATT and CDR2 is SNEGSKA (reference sequence). CDR3 length: 15 residues. V lost 3 bases to trimming and J lost 4 bases; unmatched junction nucleotides: 7. CDR3 sequence reads: CSASGLAGKYNEQFF. The CDR3 bases are TGCAGTGCTAGTGGTCTAGCGGGAAAATACAATGAGCAGTTCTTC.

The chain recombines TRBV7-2 with TRBJ2-2; tentative D call: TRBD1 (6 bases). V lost 7 bases, J lost 3 bases, and 15 bases lay in between. The CDR3 is made up of 15 amino acids. Germline loops: CDR1 SGHTA, CDR2 FQGNSA. CDR3 nucleotide sequence: TGTGCCAGCAAAATTGCACAGGGAGACACCGGGGAGCTGTTTTTT. Its translation is CASKIAQGDTGELFF.

The chain is built from TRBV7-2 and TRBJ1-2; no definite D call. CDR1 and CDR2 (germline): SGHTA, FQGNSA. Trimming shortened V by 8 bases and J by 4 bases, and 14 bases separated the two germline ends. CDR3 length: 13 amino acids. CDR3 region: CASQKSETYGYTF. For the CDR3, the DNA is TGTGCCAGCCAAAAAAGTGAGACCTATGGCTACACCTTC.

This clonotype was detected only once. CDR3: CASSRTSGRVEQFF. The CDR3 DNA sequence: TGTGCCAGCTCCCGGACTAGCGGGAGGGTGGAGCAGTTCTTC. The chain joins TRBV18 to TRBJ2-1, with 15 bases that match TRBD2. The germline V gene has CDR1 KGHSH and CDR2 LQKENI. The CDR3 loop spans 14 amino acids. With 6 bases clipped from V and 10 bases from J, the junction kept 4 bases outside the gene matches.

A few counts support this clonotype. The chain joins TRBV7-2 to TRBJ2-7; D gene uncertain. Germline V CDR1 and CDR2: SGHTA, FQGNSA. The CDR3 covers 14 residues. V was clipped by 0 bases and J by 0 bases, with 6 bases between them. In nucleotides, the CDR3 is TGTGCCAGCAGCTTAGCCCCTGACTCCTACGAGCAGTACTTC. It yields the protein CASSLAPDSYEQYF.

This clonotype showed up just a few times. The chain joins TRBV20-1 to TRBJ2-7; perhaps TRBD2 as D (5 bases). Trimming removed 7 bases at V and 3 bases at J, with 13 bases between. The CDR3 has 12 amino acids. Per germline, CDR1 DFQATT and CDR2 SNEGSKA (reference sequence). The CDR3 DNA reads as TGCAGTGGGGCCGGGGATCTCTACGAGCAGTACTTC. It yields the protein CSGAGDLYEQYF.

This clonotype was seen more than once but under ten times. The genes are TRBV7-2 and TRBJ2-7, with TRBD1 identical over 9 bases. V lost 6 bases and J lost 3; bases outside the gene matches: 9. In germline, CDR1 is SGHTA, CDR2 FQGNSA. CDR3 length: 15 residues. CDR3 in amino acids: CASSSGQGTYYEQYF. CDR3 nucleotide sequence: TGTGCCAGCAGTTCTGGACAGGGGACTTACTACGAGCAGTACTTC. Combining the CDR3 with reference TRBV7-2 and TRBJ2-7 gives the whole variable domain GAGVSQSPSNKVTEKGKDVELRCDPISGHTALYWYRQSLGQGLEFLIYFQGNSAPDKSGLPSDRFSAERTGGSVSTLTIQRTQQEDSAVYLCASSSGQGTYYEQYFGPGTRLTVT.

The chain combines TRBV15 with TRBJ2-7; a possible D gene is TRBD2 (5 bases). Germline-derived CDR1 and CDR2 are LNHNV and YYDKDF (reference sequence). This CDR3 comprises 13 residues. Trimming took 1 base from V and 6 from J, leaving 10 bases between them. The CDR3 sequence is CATSRVAGVEQYF. The CDR3 nucleotides are TGTGCCACCAGCAGAGTCGCCGGGGTCGAGCAGTACTTC.